This record covers a single T cell receptor (beta chain). This sample was included in a study of blood T cell repertoires in COVID-19. The wider study: Samples representing acute and convalescent COVID-19 were sourced from the United States, Italy and Spain. PBMCs, B-cell-depleted T cells, or T cells were the source of the cDNA or gDNA that made up the material.

In the study's own analysis: Cell counts per sample came from amplifying reference gene primers. Clones were sequenced by immunoSEQ multiplex PCR, and TCRdb holds only the in-frame ones, with some missing. The V and J calls and clone size are taken from that table; D and trimming were inferred from the DNA. In the table there are about 120,000 clones, approximately 85% of which are singletons. With V trimmed by 1 base and J by 6 bases, 3 bases remained unmatched. The CDR3 loop spans 15 amino acids. CDR1 is SGHRS and CDR2 is YFSETQ in the germline V gene. This chain connects TRBV5-1 to TRBJ1-4; 10 positions match TRBD1. The sample taken for sequencing was peripheral blood. This TCR was recovered from a woman older than 75 with acute or convalescent COVID-19. DNA of the CDR3: TGCGCCAGCAGCTTGCACGGGACAGGGGATGAAAAACTGTTTTTT. This translates into CASSLHGTGDEKLFF.